The rows below give T cell receptor beta chains drawn from one sample of a study of shared clonotypes between healthy human individuals. Data came from immunoSEQ multiplex PCR; TCRdb stores just in-frame clones and leaves some out. The sample has 600,000 to 750,000 clones; around 77% are singletons. Input material: memory CD4+ T cells sorted from blood. The receptor set was obtained from a young woman in good health. CDR3s include the opening cysteine and the closing phenylalanine or tryptophan. The order of the fields is clone size, V gene, D gene, J gene, CDR3 protein, CDR3 DNA. The D gene is left open where the match is weak. Size is stated for part of the rows, as once, few or many counts, or as a class when the clone is expanded.

clone_size: .
v_call: TRBV4-1
d_call: TRBD2
j_call: TRBJ2-7
cdr3_aa: CASSVGLAGVPYEQYF
cdr3_nt: TGCGCCAGCAGCGTGGGACTAGCGGGAGTCCCCTACGAGCAGTACTTC

clone_size: few
v_call: TRBV5-1
d_call: TRBD1
j_call: TRBJ2-7
cdr3_aa: CASGTTGGEQYF
cdr3_nt: TGCGCCAGCGGCACGACAGGGGGCGAGCAGTACTTC

clone_size: .
v_call: TRBV28
d_call: .
j_call: TRBJ2-7
cdr3_aa: CASSTSDYEQYF
cdr3_nt: TGTGCCAGCAGTACATCGGACTACGAGCAGTACTTC

clone_size: .
v_call: TRBV27
d_call: TRBD1
j_call: TRBJ1-4
cdr3_aa: CASRLGTGSTNEKLFF
cdr3_nt: TGTGCCAGCAGGTTAGGGACAGGCTCAACTAATGAAAAACTGTTTTTT

clone_size: .
v_call: TRBV2
d_call: TRBD2
j_call: TRBJ2-2
cdr3_aa: CATKGSGSFTGELFF
cdr3_nt: TGTGCCACTAAGGGTAGCGGGAGCTTCACCGGGGAGCTGTTTTTT

clone_size: .
v_call: TRBV5-1
d_call: TRBD1
j_call: TRBJ1-2
cdr3_aa: CASSPGTGGFGYTF
cdr3_nt: TGCGCCAGCAGCCCCGGGACAGGGGGCTTTGGCTACACCTTC

clone_size: once
v_call: TRBV18
d_call: TRBD1
j_call: TRBJ2-3
cdr3_aa: CASSRAGTGVMDTQYF
cdr3_nt: TGTGCCAGCTCACGCGCCGGGACAGGGGTAATGGATACGCAGTATTTT

clone_size: .
v_call: TRBV29-1
d_call: TRBD2
j_call: TRBJ2-5
cdr3_aa: CSVAGGVQETQYF
cdr3_nt: TGCAGCGTAGCGGGAGGGGTCCAAGAGACCCAGTACTTC

clone_size: .
v_call: TRBV4-1
d_call: .
j_call: TRBJ1-5
cdr3_aa: CASSPQTYSNQPQHF
cdr3_nt: TGCGCCAGCAGCCCACAGACGTATAGCAATCAGCCCCAGCATTTT

clone_size: .
v_call: TRBV19
d_call: TRBD2
j_call: TRBJ2-2
cdr3_aa: CASSSGLAGGITGELFF
cdr3_nt: TGTGCCAGTAGTTCCGGACTAGCGGGAGGGATCACCGGGGAGCTGTTTTTT

clone_size: .
v_call: TRBV5-1
d_call: TRBD1
j_call: TRBJ2-2
cdr3_aa: CASSLARTGPTGELFF
cdr3_nt: TGCGCCAGCAGCCTCGCCAGGACAGGGCCCACCGGGGAGCTGTTTTTT

clone_size: few
v_call: TRBV19
d_call: .
j_call: TRBJ1-1
cdr3_aa: CASSIWTANTEAFF
cdr3_nt: TGTGCCAGTAGTATCTGGACTGCAAACACTGAAGCTTTCTTT

clone_size: .
v_call: TRBV29-1
d_call: TRBD1
j_call: TRBJ2-7
cdr3_aa: CSFGTGKVGDEQYF
cdr3_nt: TGCAGCTTTGGGACAGGGAAAGTTGGCGACGAGCAGTACTTC

clone_size: .
v_call: TRBV7-8
d_call: .
j_call: TRBJ2-2
cdr3_aa: CASSLVGLPNTGELFF
cdr3_nt: TGTGCCAGCAGCTTAGTGGGTTTGCCGAACACCGGGGAGCTGTTTTTT

clone_size: .
v_call: TRBV28
d_call: .
j_call: TRBJ2-7
cdr3_aa: CASSYDEQYF
cdr3_nt: TGTGCCAGCAGTTATGACGAGCAGTACTTC

clone_size: .
v_call: TRBV28
d_call: .
j_call: TRBJ2-7
cdr3_aa: CASSFPPTAGGSYEQYF
cdr3_nt: TGTGCCAGCAGTTTTCCCCCCACTGCAGGGGGGTCCTACGAGCAGTACTTC

clone_size: .
v_call: TRBV18
d_call: .
j_call: TRBJ2-5
cdr3_aa: CASSPVAGGETQYF
cdr3_nt: TGTGCCAGCTCACCAGTTGCCGGCGGGGAGACCCAGTACTTC

clone_size: .
v_call: TRBV5-1
d_call: .
j_call: TRBJ2-2
cdr3_aa: CASSSQPISGPNTGELFF
cdr3_nt: TGCGCCAGCAGCAGCCAACCCATTAGCGGACCGAACACCGGGGAGCTGTTTTTT

clone_size: .
v_call: TRBV11-3
d_call: TRBD2
j_call: TRBJ2-2
cdr3_aa: CASSAGTSGRASGELFF
cdr3_nt: TGTGCCAGCAGCGCCGGGACTAGCGGGAGGGCTTCCGGGGAGCTGTTTTTT

clone_size: few
v_call: TRBV5-1
d_call: TRBD1
j_call: TRBJ1-1
cdr3_aa: CASAGTGLPNTEAFF
cdr3_nt: TGCGCCAGCGCCGGGACAGGGCTTCCGAACACTGAAGCTTTCTTT

clone_size: .
v_call: TRBV5-1
d_call: TRBD2
j_call: TRBJ2-7
cdr3_aa: CASGPLAGGPFLTYEQYF
cdr3_nt: TGCGCCAGCGGACCTCTAGCGGGAGGGCCCTTTTTGACCTACGAGCAGTACTTC

clone_size: .
v_call: TRBV2
d_call: TRBD1
j_call: TRBJ1-4
cdr3_aa: CASSRQGAGEKLFF
cdr3_nt: TGTGCCAGCAGCAGACAGGGGGCGGGTGAAAAACTGTTTTTT

clone_size: few
v_call: TRBV28
d_call: TRBD1
j_call: TRBJ2-1
cdr3_aa: CASSTHRDRETWEQFF
cdr3_nt: TGTGCCAGCAGTACCCACCGGGACAGGGAAACCTGGGAGCAGTTCTTC

clone_size: .
v_call: TRBV21-1
d_call: .
j_call: TRBJ1-5
cdr3_aa: CASSTPGTGMGQPQHF
cdr3_nt: TGTGCCAGCAGCACCCCCGGGACAGGGATGGGTCAGCCCCAGCATTTT

clone_size: .
v_call: TRBV28
d_call: TRBD2
j_call: TRBJ2-3
cdr3_aa: CASSSLTSGRAADTQYF
cdr3_nt: TGTGCCAGCAGTTCGCTGACTAGCGGGAGGGCCGCAGATACGCAGTATTTT

clone_size: .
v_call: TRBV11-2
d_call: .
j_call: TRBJ2-3
cdr3_aa: CASSLDSTNTQYF
cdr3_nt: TGTGCCAGCAGCTTAGATTCCACAAATACGCAGTATTTT

clone_size: .
v_call: TRBV4-2
d_call: .
j_call: TRBJ2-7
cdr3_aa: CASSHYQTVYEQYF
cdr3_nt: TGTGCCAGCAGCCATTATCAGACTGTCTACGAGCAGTACTTC

clone_size: .
v_call: TRBV25-1
d_call: .
j_call: TRBJ2-4
cdr3_aa: CASGSDIQYF
cdr3_nt: TGTGCCAGCGGTTCGGACATTCAGTACTTC

clone_size: .
v_call: TRBV10-2
d_call: .
j_call: TRBJ2-1
cdr3_aa: CASSSQRDSHEQFF
cdr3_nt: TGCGCCAGCAGTTCCCAGCGGGACAGTCATGAGCAGTTCTTC

clone_size: .
v_call: TRBV5-1
d_call: .
j_call: TRBJ1-3
cdr3_aa: CASSSGGTGNTIYF
cdr3_nt: TGCGCCAGCAGCTCAGGAGGAACTGGAAACACCATATATTTT

clone_size: .
v_call: TRBV5-1
d_call: TRBD1
j_call: TRBJ2-5
cdr3_aa: CASSAWTGGVETQYF
cdr3_nt: TGCGCCAGCAGCGCCTGGACAGGGGGCGTAGAGACCCAGTACTTC

clone_size: .
v_call: TRBV7-8
d_call: .
j_call: TRBJ2-3
cdr3_aa: CASSSREILTDTQYF
cdr3_nt: TGTGCCAGCAGCTCCCGGGAGATACTGACAGATACGCAGTATTTT

clone_size: .
v_call: TRBV4-1
d_call: TRBD2
j_call: TRBJ2-1
cdr3_aa: CASSQKTSGIKGNEQFF
cdr3_nt: TGCGCCAGCAGCCAGAAAACTAGCGGAATCAAGGGGAATGAGCAGTTCTTC

clone_size: once
v_call: TRBV7-9
d_call: .
j_call: TRBJ1-2
cdr3_aa: CASSRATGLGYGYTF
cdr3_nt: TGTGCCAGCAGTCGAGCAACCGGGCTGGGCTATGGCTACACCTTC

clone_size: many
v_call: TRBV7-2
d_call: .
j_call: TRBJ2-2
cdr3_aa: CASSRILPSNTGELFF
cdr3_nt: TGTGCCAGCAGCCGAATACTACCGTCGAACACCGGGGAGCTGTTTTTT

clone_size: .
v_call: TRBV28
d_call: .
j_call: TRBJ2-5
cdr3_aa: CASSLPRDGETQYF
cdr3_nt: TGTGCCAGCAGTCTCCCCCGGGACGGAGAGACCCAGTACTTC

clone_size: .
v_call: TRBV28
d_call: .
j_call: TRBJ1-5
cdr3_aa: CASRRGGGTGRPQHF
cdr3_nt: TGTGCCAGCAGGAGAGGCGGGGGAACGGGGCGGCCCCAGCATTTT

clone_size: few
v_call: TRBV18
d_call: TRBD1
j_call: TRBJ1-4
cdr3_aa: CASSPGTGTSEKLFF
cdr3_nt: TGTGCCAGCTCACCCGGGACAGGGACCTCGGAAAAACTGTTTTTT

clone_size: .
v_call: TRBV10-2
d_call: .
j_call: TRBJ1-2
cdr3_aa: CASMIGYGYTF
cdr3_nt: TGCGCCAGCATGATTGGCTATGGCTACACCTTC

clone_size: .
v_call: TRBV14
d_call: .
j_call: TRBJ2-5
cdr3_aa: CASSQGVTSVGETQYF
cdr3_nt: TGTGCCAGCAGCCAAGGTGTGACTAGTGTCGGAGAGACCCAGTACTTC

clone_size: once
v_call: TRBV5-5
d_call: .
j_call: TRBJ2-7
cdr3_aa: CASSLEGAPYEQYF
cdr3_nt: TGTGCCAGCAGCTTGGAAGGGGCCCCCTACGAGCAGTACTTC

clone_size: .
v_call: TRBV5-4
d_call: .
j_call: TRBJ2-7
cdr3_aa: CASSFLGGSYEQYF
cdr3_nt: TGTGCCAGCAGCTTTTTGGGGGGCTCCTACGAGCAGTACTTC

clone_size: few
v_call: TRBV27
d_call: .
j_call: TRBJ2-6
cdr3_aa: CASSLRGSGANVLTF
cdr3_nt: TGTGCCAGCAGTCTACGCGGGTCTGGGGCCAACGTCCTGACTTTC

clone_size: .
v_call: TRBV2
d_call: .
j_call: TRBJ2-7
cdr3_aa: CASRSSDISYEQYF
cdr3_nt: TGTGCCAGCAGGTCTAGCGACATCTCCTACGAGCAGTACTTC

clone_size: .
v_call: TRBV5-5
d_call: .
j_call: TRBJ2-2
cdr3_aa: CASTLGVAPGELFF
cdr3_nt: TGTGCCAGCACCCTGGGGGTAGCCCCCGGGGAGCTGTTTTTT

clone_size: .
v_call: TRBV15
d_call: TRBD2
j_call: TRBJ2-1
cdr3_aa: CATSRPRLAGHNEQFF
cdr3_nt: TGTGCCACCAGCAGACCCCGGTTAGCGGGGCACAATGAGCAGTTCTTC

clone_size: .
v_call: TRBV5-1
d_call: .
j_call: TRBJ2-7
cdr3_aa: CASSLILGYEQYF
cdr3_nt: TGCGCCAGCAGCTTGATACTAGGATACGAGCAGTACTTC

clone_size: once
v_call: TRBV6-4
d_call: .
j_call: TRBJ1-6
cdr3_aa: CASSDGGGSNSPLHF
cdr3_nt: TGTGCCAGCAGTGACGGGGGGGGATCAAATTCACCCCTCCACTTT

clone_size: .
v_call: TRBV5-4
d_call: .
j_call: TRBJ2-3
cdr3_aa: CASSLSVADTDTQYF
cdr3_nt: TGTGCCAGCAGCTTGTCAGTAGCAGACACAGATACGCAGTATTTT

clone_size: .
v_call: TRBV2
d_call: TRBD1
j_call: TRBJ2-7
cdr3_aa: CASSVSDRGPTSYEQYF
cdr3_nt: TGTGCCAGCAGTGTCTCTGACAGGGGTCCAACCTCCTACGAGCAGTACTTC

clone_size: .
v_call: TRBV28
d_call: .
j_call: TRBJ1-5
cdr3_aa: CASSPGAPHGPQHF
cdr3_nt: TGTGCCAGCAGTCCGGGGGCTCCTCACGGGCCCCAGCATTTT

clone_size: .
v_call: TRBV18
d_call: .
j_call: TRBJ1-2
cdr3_aa: CASSPSTDRYYGYTF
cdr3_nt: TGTGCCAGCTCCCCTTCCACGGACCGCTACTATGGCTACACCTTC

clone_size: .
v_call: TRBV5-1
d_call: .
j_call: TRBJ1-5
cdr3_aa: CASSLGGRREQPQHF
cdr3_nt: TGCGCCAGCAGCTTGGGCGGCAGGAGGGAGCAGCCCCAGCATTTT

clone_size: .
v_call: TRBV18
d_call: TRBD2
j_call: TRBJ2-1
cdr3_aa: CASSGLALTYNEQFF
cdr3_nt: TGTGCCAGCTCAGGACTAGCGCTGACCTACAATGAGCAGTTCTTC